The 9 T cell receptor beta chains presented below share a single source sample, sequenced in a study of OX40 agonist ivuxolimab in advanced cancers. Repertoires were generated with immunoSEQ multiplex PCR, while TCRdb's copy carries only in-frame clones and drops some. The data hold tens of thousands of clones, with 81% observed a single time. The source was CD4+ or CD8+ T cells sorted from blood, collected in a trial of the OX40 agonist ivuxolimab. Receptors were obtained from an adult with an advanced solid tumor such as melanoma, head and neck, liver or kidney cancer.

This clone was counted between two and nine times. In nucleotides, the CDR3 is TGTGCCAGCAGTGAAAGCTTGAACACTGAAGCTTTCTTT. Encoded protein: CASSESLNTEAFF. The V call is TRBV6-1, the J call TRBJ1-1; D remains unclear. CDR3 length equals 13 residues. Germline V gene data show CDR1 as MNHNS and CDR2 as SASEGT. The V and J ends lost 2 bases and 0 bases respectively, with 4 bases between them.

The chain couples TRBV6-5 to TRBJ1-2; no firm D call. Germline CDR1 MNHEY, CDR2 SVGAGI. The length of the CDR3 is 13 residues. V dropped 5 bases and J dropped 0 bases, with 7 bases sitting between them. DNA of the CDR3: TGTGCCAGCAGTGACACTCCTAACTATGGCTACACCTTC. It yields the protein CASSDTPNYGYTF.

This clone occurred a few times. V usage is TRBV5-6 and J usage is TRBJ2-7; possibly TRBD2 for D (5 bases). V lost 4 bases and J lost 1, with 12 bases in between. The CDR3 covers 14 residues. The V gene's germline CDR1 is SGHDT and CDR2 YYEEEE. CDR3 DNA: TGTGCCAGCAGCCCCTTCGGGGATTCCTACGAGCAGTACTTC. Its protein is CASSPFGDSYEQYF.

This clone was found once. The genes are TRBV6-5 and TRBJ1-5, with TRBD1 identical over 9 bases. The V gene end was trimmed by 2 bases and the J gene end by 6 bases; junction bases not matched to a gene: 8. Looked up from germline, CDR1 is MNHEY and CDR2 is SVGAGI. The CDR3 has 16 residues. The CDR3 sequence: CASSYPEGQGCQPQHF. The CDR3 coding sequence is TGTGCCAGCAGTTACCCCGAGGGACAGGGATGTCAGCCCCAGCATTTT.

This chain links TRBV7-9 with TRBJ1-4, with D tentatively TRBD1 (5 bases). The CDR3 is made up of 14 amino acids. The V gene's germline CDR1 is SEHNR and CDR2 FQNEAQ (reference sequence). Trimming took off 3 bases at V and 5 bases at J, with 10 bases between the two ends. CDR3 residues: CASSFDRRNEKLFF. CDR3 nucleotide sequence: TGTGCCAGCAGCTTCGACAGAAGGAATGAAAAACTGTTTTTT.

The V and J genes are TRBV5-1 and TRBJ2-1; D possibly uses TRBD1 or TRBD2 (6 bases each). The V gene's germline CDR1 is SGHRS and CDR2 YFSETQ. CDR3 length: 15 residues. Trimming took 2 bases from V and 2 from J, leaving 11 bases between them. CDR3 region: CASSLTGAPYNEQFF. The CDR3 DNA is TGCGCCAGCAGCTTAACGGGGGCCCCCTACAATGAGCAGTTCTTC.

The chain carries TRBV5-4 and TRBJ2-3; D possibly matches TRBD1 or TRBD2 (7 bases each). The CDR3 length is 14 residues. Germline-derived CDR1 and CDR2 are SGHNT and YYREEE (reference sequence). V was cut by 2 bases and J by 6 bases, with 13 bases left in between. This chain's CDR3 is CASSFRGGRDTQYF. CDR3 DNA sequence: TGTGCCAGCAGCTTCAGGGGGGGGAGGGATACGCAGTATTTT. The variable domain in full, completed from reference TRBV5-4 and TRBJ2-3, reads ETGVTQSPTHLIKTRGQQVTLRCSSQSGHNTVSWYQQALGQGPQFIFQYYREEENGRGNFPPRFSGLQFPNYSSELNVNALELDDSALYLCASSFRGGRDTQYFGPGTRLTVL.

This chain links TRBV30 with TRBJ2-7; 7 bases are shared with TRBD1. This CDR3 has 13 amino acids. Trimming removed 3 bases from V and 2 bases from J; junction bases left unmatched: 4. Germline values: CDR1 GTSNPN, CDR2 SVGIG (reference sequence). CDR3: CAWSRDSAYEQYF. In DNA, the CDR3 is TGTGCCTGGAGCAGGGACAGTGCCTACGAGCAGTACTTC. Using reference TRBV30 and TRBJ2-7 for the parts outside the CDR3, the full variable domain is SQTIHQWPATLVQPVGSPLSLECTVEGTSNPNLYWYRQAAGRGLQLLFYSVGIGQISSEVPQNLSASRPQDRQFILSSKKLLLSDSGFYLCAWSRDSAYEQYFGPGTRLTVT.

The chain recombines TRBV6-1 with TRBJ2-5, with D tentatively TRBD2 (6 bases). Trimming shortened V by 6 bases and J by 6 bases, and 11 bases separated the two germline ends. This CDR3 comprises 12 residues. Germline V CDR1 and CDR2: MNHNS, SASEGT. The CDR3 loop reads CASSPGGKTQYF. CDR3 DNA sequence: TGTGCCAGCAGCCCGGGCGGGAAGACCCAGTACTTC.